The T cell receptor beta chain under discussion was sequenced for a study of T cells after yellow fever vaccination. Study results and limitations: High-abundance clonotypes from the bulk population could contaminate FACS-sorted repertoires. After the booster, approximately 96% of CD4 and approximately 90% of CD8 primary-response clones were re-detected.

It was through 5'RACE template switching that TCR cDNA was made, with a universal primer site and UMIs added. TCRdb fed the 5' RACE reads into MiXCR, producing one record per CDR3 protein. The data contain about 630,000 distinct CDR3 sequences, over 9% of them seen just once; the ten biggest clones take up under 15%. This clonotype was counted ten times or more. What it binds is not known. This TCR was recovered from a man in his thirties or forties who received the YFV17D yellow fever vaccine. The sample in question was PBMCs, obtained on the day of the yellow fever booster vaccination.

CDR3 loop: CASSQAGKRYF. As DNA, the CDR3 is TGTGCCAGCAGCCAAGCCGGGAAACGGTACTTC. The chain couples TRBV14 to TRBJ2-7; D perhaps matches TRBD2 (5 bases). CDR1 is SGHDN, CDR2 FVKESK, per germline. Trimming left V 1 base short and J 12 bases short, with 10 bases between. The CDR3 is 11 amino acids.